This T cell receptor beta chain emerged from a study of T-cell memory formation after mild COVID-19. Findings and limits, study-wide: Shrinking CD4+ clones resided mostly in CM and EM, and CD8+ ones in EMRA. Pre-infection memory carried some responding clones, suggesting that cross-reactive memory joined.

From 5'RACE with constant-segment primers came TCR alpha and TCR beta cDNA libraries that carried sample barcodes and UMIs. Each CDR3 protein is one row after TCRdb ran MiXCR on the 5' RACE reads. The table has hundreds of thousands of distinct CDR3 sequences, more than 15% seen once; the top ten hold around 12%. The CDR3 contains 17 residues. Trimming took off 3 bases at V and 4 bases at J, with 19 bases between the two ends. Germline loops: CDR1 SGHRS, CDR2 YFSETQ. This clonotype was recorded a few times. Its antigen is currently unknown. This TCR derives from an adult woman who had mild COVID-19 (a few samples of this study predate the infection). Cell type and time point are not known. The sample comprised PBMCs or a T cell subset sorted from them (not recorded which). J is TRBJ1-4 and V is TRBV5-1, with a tentative D call TRBD1 (5 bases). The DNA for the CDR3 is TGCGCCAGCAGCTCGCCAATGACAGACTTAAGTAATGAAAAACTGTTTTTT. This gives the protein CASSSPMTDLSNEKLFF.